This T cell receptor beta chain was observed in a study of CD8+ T cells in alopecia areata. V was cut by 5 bases and J by 1 base, with 10 bases left in between. Germline values: CDR1 NSHNY, CDR2 SYGAGN. This CDR3 comprises 14 residues. This clone has just a few counts. Gene names and germline match the mouse. The sequence runs out 4 residues before the end of the CDR3; the remainder is reconstructed from the germline J gene. The authors extracted RNA and reverse transcribed it into cDNA as the sequencing template. Libraries were prepared by immunoSEQ multiplex PCR; TCRdb keeps only in-frame clonotypes and omits some of them. The data list 250,000 or so clones, none observed once; 1.2% falls to the top ten. Using CD4, CD8alpha, NKG2D, NKG2ACE and other markers, pooled cutaneous lymph node cells were sorted.

The TCR was taken from a C3H/HeJ mouse with alopecia areata. MHC haplotype of the strain: H2-k. The source material was CD4+ T cells sorted from a lymph node. The chain recombines TRBV13-1 with TRBJ2-1; D is unclear. The chain's CDR3 is CASRTRQNYAEQFF. CDR3 DNA (partial): TGTGCCAGCAGGACGAGACAAAACTATGCT.